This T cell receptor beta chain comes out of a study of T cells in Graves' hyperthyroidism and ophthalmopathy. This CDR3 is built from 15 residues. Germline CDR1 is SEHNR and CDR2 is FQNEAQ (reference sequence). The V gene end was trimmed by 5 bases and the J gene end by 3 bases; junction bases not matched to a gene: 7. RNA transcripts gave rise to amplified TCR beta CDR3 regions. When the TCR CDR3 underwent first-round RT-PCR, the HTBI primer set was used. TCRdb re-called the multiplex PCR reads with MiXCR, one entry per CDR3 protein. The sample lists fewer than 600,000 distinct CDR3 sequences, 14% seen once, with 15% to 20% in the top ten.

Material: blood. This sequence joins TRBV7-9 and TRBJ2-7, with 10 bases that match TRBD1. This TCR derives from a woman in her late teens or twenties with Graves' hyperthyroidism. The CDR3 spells CASSPTGGAGYEQYV. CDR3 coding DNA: TGTGCCAGCAGCCCGACAGGGGGCGCGGGCTACGAGCAGTACGTC.